Sequencing of this T cell receptor beta chain was carried out in a study of blood T cell repertoires in COVID-19. Study in general: The analysed material was cDNA or gDNA that came from T cells, B-cell-depleted T cells, or PBMCs.

CDR1 is LNHDA, CDR2 SQIVND, per germline (reference sequence). The CDR3 sequence is 17 residues long. The V segment lost 6 bases and the J segment 8 bases; nucleotides outside the gene matches: 12. The table came from immunoSEQ multiplex PCR; TCRdb's copy has only in-frame clones and leaves some out. Of a few hundred thousand clones listed, 80% to 85% are singletons. Participants were aged about 18 to 90 years, lived in some 23 US areas, and enrolled virtually. Cohort placement rested on clinical history that participants reported themselves. The material sequenced was PBMCs or T cells enriched from blood (not recorded which). This clonotype was obtained from a man between 40 and 49 years old who had been exposed to COVID-19. The V gene is TRBV19, the J gene TRBJ2-1; 14 bases fit TRBD2. CDR3 sequence: CASREGTSGSTRDEQFF. In DNA form, the CDR3 reads TGTGCCAGTAGGGAAGGGACTAGCGGGAGCACACGCGATGAGCAGTTCTTC.